This record covers a single T cell receptor (beta chain). Trimming cost V 3 bases and J 0 bases; bases outside gene matches: 12. CDR3 length: 19 amino acids. Germline CDR1 and CDR2: SGDLS and YYNGEE. The sample originates from a study of technical replicates of blood from several donors. Sequencing was performed with immunoSEQ multiplex PCR; in TCRdb, only in-frame clones are kept and a portion is missing. The repertoire consists of roughly 80,000 clones, with 90% to 98% occurring once and the leading ten covering roughly 0.21%. Sample: T cells isolated from PBMCs. The rearrangement joins TRBV9 to TRBJ1-2; the match to TRBD1 covers 12 bases. This sequence was found in a human donor in good health. Here the CDR3 DNA reads TGTGCCAGCAGCGCCACGATTGGGACAGGGGGCGCCCCTAACTATGGCTACACCTTC. Amino acids: CASSATIGTGGAPNYGYTF.